The 26 T cell receptor beta chains below all came from one sample that was sequenced in a study of blood T cells in healthy people across ages. Then a second PCR, running about 6 to 12 cycles, was carried out with a sample-barcoded 5' primer and a J-beta primer mix. A single record per CDR3 protein comes from TCRdb applying MiXCR to the 5' RACE reads. Here the sample spans hundreds of thousands of distinct CDR3 sequences, about 30% being singletons. Specimen: blood. The source is a woman older than 75 in good health.

This clonotype came up many times. V gene TRBV27 combines with J gene TRBJ2-5; 7 nucleotides align to TRBD2. There are 12 residues in the CDR3. Germline V gene data show CDR1 as MNHEY and CDR2 as SMNVEV (reference sequence). The trim removed 5 bases at V and 5 bases at J, leaving 2 bases unmatched. The CDR3 loop is CASSGEGETQYF. DNA for the CDR3: TGTGCCAGCAGTGGGGAGGGTGAGACCCAGTACTTC.

The genes are TRBV18 and TRBJ1-1; D remains ambiguous. Deletions cut 2 bases from V and 0 bases from J, with 7 bases between. Germline assignment: CDR1 KGHSH and CDR2 LQKENI. CDR3 length equals 14 residues. In nucleotides, the CDR3 is TGTGCCAGCTCACCAAACAGCATGAACACTGAAGCTTTCTTT. This translates into CASSPNSMNTEAFF. Filled out from reference TRBV18 and TRBJ1-1, the complete variable domain reads NAGVMQNPRHLVRRRGQEARLRCSPMKGHSHVYWYRQLPEEGLKFMVYLQKENIIDESGMPKERFSAEFPKEGPSILRIQQVVRGDSAAYFCASSPNSMNTEAFFGQGTRLTVV.

In its sample, this clonotype was seen a few times. V gene TRBV7-8 combines with J gene TRBJ2-7, with D possibly being TRBD1 or TRBD2 (5 bases each). Germline V lookup: CDR1 SGHVS, CDR2 FQNEAQ. Trimming removed 5 bases from V and 3 bases from J, with 17 bases in between. CDR3 size: 15 residues. The CDR3 region is CASSVDRDYCYEQYF. CDR3 DNA: TGTGCCAGCAGCGTAGACAGAGACTATTGCTACGAGCAGTACTTC.

Turning to this clonotype: A read error may be the cause here, since a much bigger clone is one base away. This chain connects TRBV20-1 to TRBJ1-1, with D possibly TRBD1 on 6 matching bases. This CDR3 is 12 amino acids long. Per germline, CDR1 DFQATT and CDR2 SNEGSKA (reference sequence). The CDR3 loop reads CRAMGAVTEAFF. The CDR3 nucleotides are TGCAGGGCTATGGGGGCTGTCACTGAAGCTTTCTTT.

This clonotype was counted at least ten times. The gene calls are TRBV20-1 and TRBJ2-4; D unresolved. The V end was cut by 3 bases, the J end by 10 bases, with 7 bases between. Germline V gives CDR1 DFQATT, CDR2 SNEGSKA (reference sequence). The CDR3 runs 10 residues. The CDR3 DNA is TGCAGTGCTAGCCGGTTGATTCAGTACTTC. This translates into CSASRLIQYF.

This clonotype was found many times. This rearrangement joins TRBV7-3 to TRBJ1-1; D is possibly TRBD1 (6 bases). V was trimmed by 4 bases and J by 2 bases, leaving 17 bases between them. This CDR3 comprises 16 residues. Germline values: CDR1 SGHTA, CDR2 FQGTGA. CDR3 residues: CASSSKPRDTNTEAFF. The DNA for the CDR3 is TGTGCCAGCAGCTCCAAGCCCCGGGACACAAACACTGAAGCTTTCTTT.

Worth noting for this clonotype: Just one base apart from a much larger clone, this may be a read error. The rearrangement links TRBV5-1 to TRBJ2-7; TRBD2 matches 7 bases. CDR1 is SGHRS and CDR2 is YFSETQ in the germline V gene. The CDR3 contains 16 residues. CDR3 amino acids: CAGSPGGGTRSYEQYF. DNA for the CDR3: TGCGCCGGCAGCCCTGGGGGAGGGACCCGCTCCTACGAGCAGTACTTC.

This clonotype was found many times. The V call is TRBV12-3 or TRBV12-4, the J call TRBJ2-7; 9 nucleotides match TRBD1. The length of the CDR3 is 16 residues. The ends lost 5 bases at V and 3 bases at J; junction bases unmatched: 11. The DNA for the CDR3 is TGTGCCAGCAGTAAATGGGACAGGGAGGGTGACTACGAGCAGTACTTC. Residues: CASSKWDREGDYEQYF.

This clonotype occurred many times. The chain links TRBV7-2 to TRBJ2-1, with 9 positions matching TRBD2. The CDR3 covers 17 residues. The junction had 12 bases not matched to a gene; V was cut back by 3 bases and J by 6 bases. Germline CDR1 is SGHTA and CDR2 is FQGNSA. The CDR3 loop is CASSFLTGGTSFNEQFF. The CDR3 bases are TGTGCCAGCAGCTTCCTAACTGGAGGGACTAGCTTCAATGAGCAGTTCTTC.

This clonotype appeared many times. The V and J genes are TRBV29-1 and TRBJ2-1; a possible D gene is TRBD1 (7 bases). The DNA matches TRBJ2-7 better at its end, which makes the J call doubtful. The CDR3 runs 14 residues. Per the germline V gene, CDR1 is SQVTM and CDR2 is ANQGSEA. CDR3 sequence: CSVQGGDSYNEQYF. CDR3 coding DNA: TGCAGCGTTCAGGGGGGTGACTCCTACAATGAGCAGTACTTC.

This clonotype has more than one count but fewer than ten. Written as DNA, the CDR3 is TGTGCCAGCAGTTTACGCAGGGGATCTACCACCGGGGAGCTGTTTTTT. Residues: CASSLRRGSTTGELFF. V and J are TRBV27 and TRBJ2-2; possible D gene TRBD1, 6 bases. Germline V gene data show CDR1 as MNHEY and CDR2 as SMNVEV (reference sequence). This CDR3 spans 16 amino acids. Trimming stripped 2 bases from V and 4 bases from J, with 14 bases between.

This chain links TRBV6-5 with TRBJ2-1; 11 nucleotides line up with TRBD1. The CDR3 loop spans 14 amino acids. Germline assignment: CDR1 MNHEY and CDR2 SVGAGI. J lost 10 bases, V lost 6 bases, and 8 bases had no gene match. The CDR3 DNA reads as TGTGCCAGCAGGTACGGACAGGGGGCGGGGGAGCAGTTCTTC. The encoded protein is CASRYGQGAGEQFF.

Points on this clonotype: A much larger clone differs from this one at a single base, so this may be a read error. The rearrangement joins TRBV29-1 to TRBJ1-2, with D unclear. Trimming removed 7 bases at V and 4 bases at J, with 10 bases between. Germline lookup yields CDR1 SQVTM and CDR2 ANQGSEA. The CDR3 covers 11 residues. CDR3 protein: CSATASYGYTF. The CDR3 bases are TGCAGCGCTACAGCTAGCTATGGCTACACCTTC.

This clonotype has just a few counts. The chain employs TRBV7-6 and TRBJ1-4; D gene ambiguous. Germline V CDR1 and CDR2: SGHVS, FNYEAQ. The CDR3 length is 13 residues. V was clipped by 3 bases and J by 8 bases, with 10 bases between them. CDR3 sequence: CASSFLLGEKLFF. The DNA of the CDR3 is TGTGCCAGCAGCTTTCTACTGGGGGAAAAACTGTTTTTT.

This clonotype was recorded a few times. The J gene is TRBJ1-5, the V gene TRBV6-2 or TRBV6-3, with 7 bases fitting TRBD1. The CDR3 consists of 16 residues. After removal of 0 bases from V and 2 bases from J, the junction contained 4 bases not matched to a gene. Germline V gene lookup returns CDR1 MNHEY and CDR2 SVGEGT. CDR3 in DNA: TGTGCCAGCAGTTACTCCAGGGGGGCAGGCAATCAGCCCCAGCATTTT. This translates into CASSYSRGAGNQPQHF.

This clonotype was detected many times. This chain connects TRBV5-1 to TRBJ2-7; either TRBD1 or TRBD2 may fit D (5 bases each). Trimming left V 1 base short and J 3 bases short, with 17 bases between. Germline values: CDR1 SGHRS, CDR2 YFSETQ. This CDR3 spans 16 amino acids. The CDR3 sequence: CASSLIGTRPHYEQYF. In nucleotides, the CDR3 is TGCGCCAGCAGCTTGATTGGGACCCGGCCTCACTACGAGCAGTACTTC. Complete variable domain (other parts from reference TRBV5-1 and TRBJ2-7): KAGVTQTPRYLIKTRGQQVTLSCSPISGHRSVSWYQQTPGQGLQFLFEYFSETQRNKGNFPGRFSGRQFSNSRSEMNVSTLELGDSALYLCASSLIGTRPHYEQYFGPGTRLTVT.

This clonotype was seen more than once but under ten times. This chain uses TRBV5-6 with TRBJ2-7; D is ambiguous. The germline V gene encodes CDR1 SGHDT and CDR2 YYEEEE. The CDR3 runs 15 residues. V was trimmed by 4 bases and J by 1 base, leaving 15 bases between them. This CDR3 is CASSKPGPASYEQYF. The DNA of the CDR3 is TGTGCCAGCAGCAAACCGGGCCCAGCTTCCTACGAGCAGTACTTC.

The table lists this clonotype with many counts. V is TRBV4-1 and J is TRBJ2-1; D not certain. The germline gives CDR1 MGHRA, CDR2 YSYEKL. Trimming took 2 bases from V and 9 from J, leaving 11 bases between them. This CDR3 region has 13 residues. CDR3 bases: TGCGCCAGCAGCCAAATCAAGGGAAGTGAGCAGTTCTTC. Translated: CASSQIKGSEQFF.

This clonotype has only a few counts. A clone one base away is much larger, so this may be a read error. Here the CDR3 reads CASSSTRGPQETRYF. In DNA form, the CDR3 reads TGTGCCAGCAGTTCAACACGGGGTCCCCAAGAGACCCGGTACTTC. The J gene is TRBJ2-5, the V gene TRBV12-3 or TRBV12-4; the D gene is possibly TRBD2 (5 bases). The CDR3 contains 15 residues.

At least ten counts were recorded for this clonotype. The chain combines TRBV5-1 with TRBJ2-1, with D unresolved. Germline lookup yields CDR1 SGHRS and CDR2 YFSETQ. This CDR3 has 14 residues. Deletions cut 4 bases from V and 6 bases from J, with 14 bases between. The CDR3 reads CASSPSVVSNEQFF. CDR3 coding DNA: TGCGCCAGCAGCCCCTCAGTTGTCTCCAATGAGCAGTTCTTC.

At least ten counts were recorded for this clonotype. The V and J genes are TRBV6-1 and TRBJ2-3; D is unclear. Looked up from germline, CDR1 is MNHNS and CDR2 is SASEGT. The V and J ends lost 0 bases and 4 bases respectively, with 14 bases between them. The CDR3 extends over 16 amino acids. CDR3 DNA: TGTGCCAGCAGTGAAGCGGTGATCAGTGAGGCAGATACGCAGTATTTT. It is translated as CASSEAVISEADTQYF.

A word on this clonotype: A read error is possible here, since a much larger clone lies one base away. Here the CDR3 DNA reads TGCGTCAGCAGCTGGGGGGTTTCTGCAAATGAGCAGTTCTTC. It yields the protein CVSSWGVSANEQFF. The chain recombines TRBV5-1 with TRBJ2-1; weak D call: TRBD2 (6 bases). Germline loops: CDR1 SGHRS, CDR2 YFSETQ. The CDR3 runs 14 residues.

This clonotype was seen many times. The chain links TRBV11-1 to TRBJ2-5; D might be TRBD1 (5 bases). The CDR3 loop spans 16 amino acids. Deletions cut 1 base from V and 4 bases from J, with 16 bases between. From germline, CDR1 is SGHAT and CDR2 FQDESV (reference sequence). CDR3 DNA sequence: TGTGCCAGCAGCTTAGAAGCGAGATCAAGGGGAGAGACCCAGTACTTC. This translates into CASSLEARSRGETQYF.

With regard to this clonotype: A much larger clone is a single base away; this may be a read error. This chain connects TRBV7-2 to TRBJ1-1, with D tentatively TRBD1 (6 bases). Per the germline V gene, CDR1 is SGHTA and CDR2 is FQGNSA. The CDR3 has 15 amino acids. V lost 7 bases and J 0 bases, leaving 15 bases between the germline ends. CDR3 loop: CASTVGGGMNTEAFF. CDR3 DNA: TGTGCCAGCACCGTAGGGGGGGGTATGAACACTGAAGCTTTCTTT.

V usage is TRBV6-6 and J usage is TRBJ1-5; TRBD1 matches at 7 bases. CDR1 MNHNY and CDR2 SVGAGI come from the germline V gene (reference sequence). Trimming cost V 2 bases and J 4 bases; bases outside gene matches: 2. The CDR3 runs 14 residues. CDR3 region: CASSYRQGNQPQHF. CDR3 DNA: TGTGCCAGCAGTTACAGACAGGGAAATCAGCCCCAGCATTTT.

This clonotype was counted a single time. Possible read error: a much larger clone is one base away. The genes are TRBV6-1 and TRBJ2-7; possible D gene TRBD1, 6 bases. V lost 1 base to trimming and J lost 3 bases, with 13 bases between them. The CDR3 loop spans 15 amino acids. Germline lookup yields CDR1 MNHNS and CDR2 SASEGT. Here the CDR3 reads CASSEVPGHLYEQYF. As DNA, the CDR3 is TGTGCCAGCAGTGAAGTTCCGGGACACCTCTACGAGCAGTACTTC.